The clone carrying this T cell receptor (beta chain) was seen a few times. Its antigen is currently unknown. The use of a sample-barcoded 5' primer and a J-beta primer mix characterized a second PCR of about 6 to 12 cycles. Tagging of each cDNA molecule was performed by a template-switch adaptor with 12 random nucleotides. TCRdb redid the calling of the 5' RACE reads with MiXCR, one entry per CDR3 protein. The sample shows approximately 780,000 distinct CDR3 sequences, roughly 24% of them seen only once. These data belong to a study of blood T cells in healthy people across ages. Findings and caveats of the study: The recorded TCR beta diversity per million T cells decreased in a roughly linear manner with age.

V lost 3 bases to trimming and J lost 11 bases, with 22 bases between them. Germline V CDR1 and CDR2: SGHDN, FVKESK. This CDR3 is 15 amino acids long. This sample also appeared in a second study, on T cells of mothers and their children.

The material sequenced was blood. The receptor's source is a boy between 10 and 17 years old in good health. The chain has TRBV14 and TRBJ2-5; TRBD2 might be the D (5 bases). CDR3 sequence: CASSHPRTGLREQYF. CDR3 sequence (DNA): TGTGCCAGCAGCCATCCCAGGACTGGCCTGAGGGAGCAGTACTTC.